What follows are 8 T cell receptor beta chains derived from one specimen sequenced in a study of blood T cell repertoires in COVID-19. Sequencing was performed with immunoSEQ multiplex PCR; in TCRdb, only in-frame clones are kept and a portion is missing. Of 390,000 or so clones listed, under 85% are singletons. The sequenced sample consisted of PBMCs or T cells enriched from blood (not recorded which). These receptors all come from a woman in her fifties or sixties who had recovered from COVID-19.

The chain links TRBV6-5 to TRBJ2-3; 8 bases agree with TRBD2. V was clipped by 7 bases and J by 11 bases; unmatched bases: 11. The CDR3 totals 13 residues. CDR1 is MNHEY and CDR2 is SVGAGI in the germline V gene. CDR3 DNA sequence: TGTGCCAGCAAACAACTAGCGGAGGGGGTGCAGTATTTT. As protein: CASKQLAEGVQYF.

This chain links TRBV29-1 with TRBJ1-1, with TRBD1 matching over 7 bases. Germline-derived CDR1 and CDR2 are SQVTM and ANQGSEA. V gave up 6 bases and J gave up 4 bases; unmatched junction bases: 11. The CDR3 covers 14 residues. CDR3 region: CSVGPQRGLTEAFF. As DNA, the CDR3 is TGCAGCGTCGGCCCTCAGAGGGGGCTCACTGAAGCTTTCTTT. The whole variable domain, remainder taken from reference TRBV29-1 and TRBJ1-1, is SAVISQKPSRDICQRGTSLTIQCQVDSQVTMMFWYRQQPGQSLTLIATANQGSEATYESGFVIDKFPISRPNLTFSTLTVSNMSPEDSSIYLCSVGPQRGLTEAFFGQGTRLTVV.

V and J are TRBV11-2 and TRBJ2-7, with 7 nucleotides matching TRBD2. CDR3 size: 14 residues. V dropped 6 bases and J dropped 2; count of bases not matched to a gene: 7. Germline CDR1 SGHAT, CDR2 FQNNGV. For the CDR3, the DNA is TGTGCCAGCAGGTTGACCCTAGCGGCCTACGAGCAGTACTTC. This sequence encodes CASRLTLAAYEQYF.

This sequence joins TRBV5-6 and TRBJ1-5; D unresolved. The CDR3 length is 15 residues. The V gene's germline CDR1 is SGHDT and CDR2 YYEEEE. V lost 3 bases and J 3 bases, leaving 13 bases between the germline ends. The CDR3 loop is CASSWRHGANQPQHF. CDR3 sequence (DNA): TGTGCCAGCAGCTGGCGTCACGGAGCCAATCAGCCCCAGCATTTT.

The chain joins TRBV29-1 to TRBJ1-2, with D possibly being TRBD1 (6 bases). The CDR3 consists of 12 residues. Trimming removed 0 bases at V and 8 bases at J, with 10 bases between. Per the germline V gene, CDR1 is SQVTM and CDR2 is ANQGSEA. CDR3 protein: CSVEEGAEGYTF. The CDR3 DNA reads TGCAGCGTTGAAGAGGGGGCGGAAGGCTACACCTTC.

This rearrangement joins TRBV6-1 to TRBJ2-7; tentative D call: TRBD1 (6 bases). V shed 5 bases and J shed 6 bases, with 8 bases lying between them. Germline V gene lookup returns CDR1 MNHNS and CDR2 SASEGT. The CDR3 consists of 11 residues. CDR3 sequence (DNA): TGTGCCAGCAGTCCAGGGGTCGAGCAGTACTTC. It specifies CASSPGVEQYF.

In its sample, this clone was seen a few times. V usage is TRBV5-6 and J usage is TRBJ1-2, with a weak D call TRBD1 (5 bases). This CDR3 has 15 amino acids. V lost 4 bases to trimming and J lost 7 bases, with 20 bases between them. Germline assignment: CDR1 SGHDT and CDR2 YYEEEE. CDR3 region: CASSPARGTTGGYTF. The DNA of the CDR3 is TGTGCCAGCAGCCCCGCCCGGGGGACTACAGGTGGCTACACCTTC.

The chain links TRBV5-1 to TRBJ1-1; unclear D gene. Trimming pared 2 bases from V and 1 base from J, leaving 9 bases between. Per the germline V gene, CDR1 is SGHRS and CDR2 is YFSETQ. This CDR3 region has 14 residues. The CDR3 here is CASSLQNSNTEAFF. CDR3 DNA sequence: TGCGCCAGCAGCTTACAGAATTCGAACACTGAAGCTTTCTTT.